This is a list of T cell receptor beta chains from one sample in a study of identifying expanded T cells in peripheral blood. Sequencing was performed with immunoSEQ multiplex PCR; in TCRdb, only in-frame clones are kept and a portion is missing. This table has around 91,000 clones, about 87% appearing once. Sequenced input: blood. These receptors all stem from a person between 18 and 75 years old in good health. The CDR3 runs from the conserved cysteine through the conserved F or W. A D gene is named only where the DNA matches it firmly. Clone size is shown for a subset of rows, as once, few, many or a class of expanded clone.

>TRBV7-9|TRBJ2-1|once|TRBD2
CASSLEGGLSYNEQFF
TGTGCCAGCAGCTTAGAGGGAGGGCTCTCCTACAATGAGCAGTTCTTC
>TRBV27|TRBJ2-1|-|TRBD2
CASSLRGSKFF
TGTGCCAGCAGTCTCCGCGGGAGTAAATTCTTC
>TRBV21-1|TRBJ2-7|-|-
CATLTGSYEQYF
TGTGCCACTCTAACAGGGTCCTACGAGCAGTACTTC
>TRBV19|TRBJ2-5|-|TRBD1
CAIRDSAQETQYF
TGTGCCATCCGGGACAGTGCCCAAGAGACCCAGTACTTC
>TRBV6-6|TRBJ2-2|-|-
CASSYIPGELFF
TGTGCCAGCAGTTACATCCCCGGGGAGCTGTTTTTT
>TRBV6-6|TRBJ1-6|-|TRBD1
CASSGDRGTYNSPLHF
TGTGCCAGCAGTGGGGACAGGGGCACCTATAATTCACCCCTCCACTTT
>TRBV19|TRBJ2-7|few|-
CAAAEAHYEQYF
TGTGCCGCTGCAGAGGCACACTACGAGCAGTACTTC
>TRBV19|TRBJ2-2|few|TRBD1
CASSTLQGATGELFF
TGTGCCAGTAGTACCCTCCAGGGGGCAACCGGGGAGCTGTTTTTT
>TRBV19|TRBJ1-1|-|TRBD1
CASKGQGATEAFF
TGTGCCAGTAAGGGGCAGGGGGCCACTGAAGCTTTCTTT
>TRBV4-1|TRBJ1-2|-|-
CASSQAPGRANYGYTF
TGCGCCAGCAGCCAAGCTCCCGGGAGGGCTAACTATGGCTACACCTTC